This T cell receptor (beta chain) comes out of a study of blood T cell repertoires in COVID-19. The CDR3 runs 14 residues. Deletions cut 4 bases from V and 1 base from J, with 8 bases between. CDR1 SGHRS and CDR2 YFSETQ come from the germline V gene. Only in-frame clones appear in the TCRdb table, and some are missing; sequencing was by immunoSEQ multiplex PCR. The sample lists approximately 250,000 clones; 88% were seen once. The clonotype comes from a woman aged 40 to 50 with acute COVID-19. The V gene is TRBV5-1, the J gene TRBJ2-2; the D is unclear. Sequenced sample: PBMCs or T cells enriched from blood (not recorded which). Here the CDR3 DNA reads TGCGCCAGCAGCCCCGAGCAGAACACCGGGGAGCTGTTTTTT. Translating it yields CASSPEQNTGELFF.